The clone carrying this T cell receptor (beta chain) was found a few times. The same CDR3 also results from other DNA sequences found in this sample. The data were taken from a study of blood T cell repertoires in COVID-19. Study-wide background: Sites in the United States, Italy and Spain provided acute and convalescent COVID-19 samples.

In the study's own analysis: How many nucleated cells were present was estimated from reference gene primer amplification. Generated by immunoSEQ multiplex PCR, the TCRdb table keeps only in-frame clones and is missing some. V and J calls and clone size are copied from that table; D and trimming were computed from the DNA. The sample records 100,000 or so clones, more than 75% being singletons. V dropped 2 bases and J dropped 4 bases, with 12 bases sitting between them. CDR1 and CDR2 (germline): KGHSH, LQKENI. There are 15 residues in the CDR3. The sequencing input was peripheral blood. V and J are TRBV18 and TRBJ2-1; D is possibly TRBD2 (6 bases). This receptor was identified in a human donor in a cohort sampled during active COVID-19. CDR3: CASSPIAGGYNEQFF. As DNA, the CDR3 is TGTGCCAGCTCACCAATCGCCGGGGGATACAATGAGCAGTTCTTC.